These 18 T cell receptor beta chains originate from one sample sequenced in a study of radiotherapy plus CTLA-4 blockade in lung cancer. Clones were read by immunoSEQ multiplex PCR, and TCRdb kept only the in-frame ones, dropping some. The sample has tens of thousands of clones; less than 80% are singletons. Source: peripheral blood, taken from a patient treated with radiotherapy plus ipilimumab. These receptors came from a human donor with non-small cell lung cancer who had stable disease on radiotherapy plus ipilimumab.

The chain carries TRBV30 and TRBJ1-6; possible D gene TRBD1, 6 bases. The germline gives CDR1 GTSNPN, CDR2 SVGIG (reference sequence). Between the trimmed V and J ends, which lost 2 bases and 6 bases, there was a span of 8 bases. This CDR3 has 13 amino acids. The chain's CDR3 is CAWSTGSNSPLHF. CDR3 nucleotide sequence: TGTGCCTGGAGTACAGGGAGTAATTCACCCCTCCACTTT. The complete variable domain, with remaining parts taken from reference TRBV30 and TRBJ1-6, reads SQTIHQWPATLVQPVGSPLSLECTVEGTSNPNLYWYRQAAGRGLQLLFYSVGIGQISSEVPQNLSASRPQDRQFILSSKKLLLSDSGFYLCAWSTGSNSPLHFGNGTRLTVT.

The chain recombines TRBV28 with TRBJ2-7; the match to TRBD1 covers 7 bases. After removal of 3 bases from V and 5 bases from J, the junction contained 4 bases not matched to a gene. There are 13 residues in the CDR3. In germline, CDR1 is MDHEN, CDR2 SYDVKM. The CDR3 sequence is CASSLTGTHEQYV. The CDR3 nucleotides read TGTGCCAGCAGTTTGACAGGGACCCACGAGCAGTACGTC.

This chain links TRBV2 with TRBJ1-2, with TRBD1 as a possible D gene (5 bases). V lost 4 bases and J 3 bases, leaving 15 bases between the germline ends. The length of the CDR3 is 15 residues. Germline CDR1 SNHLY, CDR2 FYNNEI. The CDR3, as DNA: TGTGCCAGCAGTGTGGATGACCTAGGGGACTATGGCTACACCTTC. Its protein is CASSVDDLGDYGYTF. Full variable domain (rest looked up from reference TRBV2 and TRBJ1-2): EPEVTQTPSHQVTQMGQEVILRCVPISNHLYFYWYRQILGQKVEFLVSFYNNEISEKSEIFDDQFSVERPDGSNFTLKIRSTKLEDSAMYFCASSVDDLGDYGYTFGSGTRLTVV.

The CDR3 coding sequence is TGTGCCAGCAGCCAGGGAGTGGCCCCGGGGTACGAGCAGTACTTC. Protein: CASSQGVAPGYEQYF. The chain combines TRBV7-8 with TRBJ2-7; D is tentatively TRBD1 or TRBD2 (5 bases each). With 5 bases removed from V and 4 bases from J, the gap between germline ends came to 18 bases. The CDR3 consists of 15 residues. Germline CDR1 and CDR2: SGHVS and FQNEAQ.

The chain joins TRBV19 to TRBJ2-1; the D call may be TRBD1 or TRBD2 (6 bases each). From germline, CDR1 is LNHDA and CDR2 SQIVND (reference sequence). The CDR3 is 15 residues long. Trimming stripped 5 bases from V and 1 base from J, with 12 bases between. The chain's CDR3 is CASSGGGGSYNEQFF. DNA of the CDR3: TGTGCCAGTAGTGGCGGAGGGGGTTCCTACAATGAGCAGTTCTTC. The variable domain in full, with the rest retrieved from reference TRBV19 and TRBJ2-1, is DGGITQSPKYLFRKEGQNVTLSCEQNLNHDAMYWYRQDPGQGLRLIYYSQIVNDFQKGDIAEGYSVSREKKESFPLTVTSAQKNPTAFYLCASSGGGGSYNEQFFGPGTRLTVL.

V is TRBV5-4 and J is TRBJ1-2; TRBD1 is a possible D gene (5 bases). Germline V gene sequence: CDR1 SGHNT, CDR2 YYREEE (reference sequence). The V end was cut by 9 bases, the J end by 1 base, with 16 bases between. This CDR3 has 14 residues. In DNA form, the CDR3 reads TGTGCCACCCGGGACCTTCAAATTAACTATGGCTACACCTTC. It yields the protein CATRDLQINYGYTF.

This clone was counted a single time. Other DNA variants within this sample encode the same CDR3. The CDR3 region is CASSLAGSGETQYF. The CDR3 DNA reads as TGCGCCAGCAGCTTGGCCGGATCGGGGGAGACCCAGTACTTC. The chain recombines TRBV5-1 with TRBJ2-5; weak D call: TRBD2 (5 bases). The V gene lost 0 bases and the J gene lost 5 bases, with 11 bases spanning the gap. Germline V gene lookup returns CDR1 SGHRS and CDR2 YFSETQ. This CDR3 is 14 amino acids long.

V is TRBV19 and J is TRBJ1-2, with D perhaps matching TRBD1 (6 bases). CDR3 length: 15 residues. Germline lookup yields CDR1 LNHDA and CDR2 SQIVND (reference sequence). The ends were cut back, 6 bases at V and 3 bases at J, with 17 bases in the middle. The CDR3, as DNA: TGTGCCAGTAGGACCGGGGGGGCCTTAGACTATGGCTACACCTTC. It translates to CASRTGGALDYGYTF.

The chain carries TRBV19 and TRBJ1-5; perhaps TRBD1 as D (5 bases). Between the trimmed V and J ends, which lost 4 bases and 4 bases, there was a span of 11 bases. The CDR3 consists of 14 residues. Germline CDR1 is LNHDA and CDR2 is SQIVND (reference sequence). The CDR3: CASSSRDRNQPQHF. CDR3 DNA: TGTGCCAGTAGTAGCCGGGACCGAAATCAGCCCCAGCATTTT.

The chain is built from TRBV14 and TRBJ2-7, with 8 bases fitting TRBD1. V shed 1 base and J 4 bases; nucleotides not matched to a gene: 6. The CDR3 covers 15 residues. CDR1 SGHDN and CDR2 FVKESK come from the germline V gene. The CDR3 is CASSQGRDRRYEQYF. In DNA form, the CDR3 reads TGTGCCAGCAGCCAAGGTCGGGACAGGAGGTACGAGCAGTACTTC.

This chain connects TRBV7-8 to TRBJ1-2; TRBD1 aligns across 7 bases. Germline V gene lookup returns CDR1 SGHVS and CDR2 FQNEAQ. With 5 bases clipped from V and 2 bases from J, the junction kept 11 bases outside the gene matches. This CDR3 contains 16 residues. CDR3 DNA sequence: TGTGCCAGCAGCCTAAGGAGACTGACAGGGAACTATGGCTACACCTTC. Translated: CASSLRRLTGNYGYTF.

Concerning this clone itself: The junction departs from the called germline gene at one end, perhaps through a read error. This sequence joins TRBV23-1 and TRBJ2-5; D possibly corresponds to TRBD1 (5 bases). TRBV23-1 is an ORF for which the function is uncertain. This CDR3 comprises 11 residues. The CDR3 region has the DNA TGCGCCAGCAGCCGACCGGACATCTTCAACTTC. Protein product: CASSRPDIFNF.

This clone was counted a single time. This rearrangement joins TRBV2 to TRBJ1-6; a weak D match, TRBD1 (5 bases). V was pared by 3 bases and J by 10 bases, with 10 bases between. The CDR3 runs 13 residues. In germline, CDR1 is SNHLY, CDR2 FYNNEI. CDR3 DNA sequence: TGTGCCAGCAGTGATATGGGGGTATCACCCCTCCACTTT. Its translation is CASSDMGVSPLHF.

This clone has a single count. This sequence joins TRBV6-6 and TRBJ1-4, with no clear D. The CDR3 length is 16 residues. The V end was cut by 4 bases, the J end by 4 bases, with 16 bases between. Germline values: CDR1 MNHNY, CDR2 SVGAGI (reference sequence). CDR3 nucleotides: TGTGCCAGCAGTTCCCATGAAGGACGGCTTAATGAAAAACTGTTTTTT. Translating it yields CASSSHEGRLNEKLFF.

The chain couples TRBV19 to TRBJ1-2; D is unclear. The germline gives CDR1 LNHDA, CDR2 SQIVND (reference sequence). Trimming took 1 base from V and 0 from J, leaving 6 bases between them. The CDR3 is 14 amino acids. The CDR3 nucleotides are TGTGCCAGTAGTATAGGGAGAGCTAACTATGGCTACACCTTC. Encoded protein: CASSIGRANYGYTF. The full variable domain, in which reference TRBV19 and TRBJ1-2 provide the parts outside the CDR3, is DGGITQSPKYLFRKEGQNVTLSCEQNLNHDAMYWYRQDPGQGLRLIYYSQIVNDFQKGDIAEGYSVSREKKESFPLTVTSAQKNPTAFYLCASSIGRANYGYTFGSGTRLTVV.

The chain links TRBV5-4 to TRBJ1-6; possible D gene TRBD1, 5 bases. CDR1 is SGHNT and CDR2 is YYREEE in the germline V gene (reference sequence). The V gene lost 5 bases and the J gene lost 10 bases, with 19 bases spanning the gap. The CDR3 runs 15 residues. The CDR3 DNA is TGTGCCAGCAGAATGCAGGTAGGGGACGGCTCACCCCTCCACTTT. Translation gives CASRMQVGDGSPLHF.

This chain links TRBV6-1 with TRBJ1-2, with 8 bases that match TRBD1. The germline gives CDR1 MNHNS, CDR2 SASEGT. The CDR3 runs to 14 residues. J gave up 6 bases and V 10 bases, and 13 bases lay outside the gene matches. As DNA, the CDR3 is TGTGCCATCAGGGCCCCCGGGACAGGACATGGCTACACCTTC. This encodes CAIRAPGTGHGYTF.

V and J are TRBV27 and TRBJ2-3; D gene uncertain. The V and J ends lost 2 bases and 6 bases respectively, with 9 bases between them. The CDR3 covers 13 residues. Per the germline V gene, CDR1 is MNHEY and CDR2 is SMNVEV (reference sequence). The CDR3 is CASSLKRSDTQYF. In DNA, the CDR3 is TGTGCCAGCAGTTTAAAACGTTCGGATACGCAGTATTTT.